The following is a TCR beta chain sequence with its context. Some clones are missing from TCRdb's copy, which holds only in-frame ones; the method was immunoSEQ multiplex PCR. The sample includes about 220,000 clones, 80% of them seen just once. The sample originates from a study of blood T cell repertoires in COVID-19. Across the study: The study drew acute and convalescent COVID-19 samples from the United States, Italy and Spain.

This CDR3 has 15 amino acids. Looked up from germline, CDR1 is SGDLS and CDR2 is YYNGEE. Trimming cost V 4 bases and J 7 bases, with 18 bases left between them. The sequenced sample consisted of peripheral blood. This rearrangement joins TRBV9 to TRBJ2-1; a weak D match, TRBD2 (6 bases). The receptor comes from a human donor in a cohort sampled during active COVID-19. In DNA form, the CDR3 reads TGTGCCAGCAGCTCGACCGGGGGAGAGGCTAATGAGCAGTTCTTC. Translating it yields CASSSTGGEANEQFF.